Sequencing of this T cell receptor beta chain was carried out in a study of blood T cell repertoires in COVID-19. Seattle enrolled patients during active infection and tracked them longitudinally. Per the original methods: Scientists estimated how many nucleated cells there were by amplifying reference gene primers. This table comes from immunoSEQ multiplex PCR, and its TCRdb copy is limited to in-frame clones, with some not included. From that table come the V and J calls and clone size; the DNA was used to work out D and trimming. The data hold 80,000 or so clones, with more than 75% observed a single time. This CDR3 is built from 14 residues. Germline CDR1 is MNHEY and CDR2 is SVGAGI. The V gene end was trimmed by 7 bases and the J gene end by 0 bases; junction bases not matched to a gene: 3.

This TCR came from a man in his 60s with COVID-19, enrolled during active disease. The V gene is TRBV6-5, the J gene TRBJ2-1, with TRBD1 matching over 7 bases. Sequencing was performed on peripheral blood. This CDR3 is CASKGGISYNEQFF. CDR3 coding DNA: TGTGCCAGCAAAGGGGGCATCTCCTACAATGAGCAGTTCTTC.